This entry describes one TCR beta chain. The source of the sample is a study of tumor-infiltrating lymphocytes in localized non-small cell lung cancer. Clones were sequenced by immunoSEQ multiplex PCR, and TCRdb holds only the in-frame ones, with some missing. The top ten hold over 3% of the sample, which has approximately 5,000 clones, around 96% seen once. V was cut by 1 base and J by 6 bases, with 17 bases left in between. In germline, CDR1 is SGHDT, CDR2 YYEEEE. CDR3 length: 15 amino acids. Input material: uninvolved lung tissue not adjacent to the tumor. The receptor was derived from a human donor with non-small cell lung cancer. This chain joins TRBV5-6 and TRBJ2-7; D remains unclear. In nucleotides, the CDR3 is TGTGCCAGCAGCTTGATAATGAGGTCATTCGGCGAGCAGTACTTC. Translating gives CASSLIMRSFGEQYF. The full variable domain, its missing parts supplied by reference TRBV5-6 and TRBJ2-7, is DAGVTQSPTHLIKTRGQQVTLRCSPKSGHDTVSWYQQALGQGPQFIFQYYEEEERQRGNFPDRFSGHQFPNYSSELNVNALLLGDSALYLCASSLIMRSFGEQYFGPGTRLTVT.